This TCR beta chain was sequenced in a study of cytomegalovirus exposure and HLA in healthy donors. Study results and limitations: CMV antigen specificity of a few CMV-associated chains was confirmed in vitro. Subsequent analysis revealed that first-cohort TCR clusters tended to co-occur in the 110 or so validation repertoires. Researchers counted around 160 TCR beta chains as cytomegalovirus-associated.

Separate from the roughly 630-subject first cohort was the roughly 120-subject validation cohort, to which the donors belonged. The V end was cut by 5 bases, the J end by 7 bases, with 2 bases between. CDR1 and CDR2 from the germline V gene are SNHLY and FYNNEI. The CDR3 consists of 10 residues. Note on this clone: As yet, its antigen is unknown.

Sequencing was performed with immunoSEQ multiplex PCR; in TCRdb, only in-frame clones are kept and a portion is missing. The sample records about 360,000 clones, roughly 85% being singletons. Sequencing was performed on PBMCs. The V gene is TRBV2, the J gene TRBJ2-2; D is uncertain. This clonotype originated in a woman in her late teens or twenties in good health and CMV-seronegative. Here the CDR3 DNA reads TGTGCCAGCAGTTACGGGGAGCTGTTTTTT. Translation gives CASSYGELFF.